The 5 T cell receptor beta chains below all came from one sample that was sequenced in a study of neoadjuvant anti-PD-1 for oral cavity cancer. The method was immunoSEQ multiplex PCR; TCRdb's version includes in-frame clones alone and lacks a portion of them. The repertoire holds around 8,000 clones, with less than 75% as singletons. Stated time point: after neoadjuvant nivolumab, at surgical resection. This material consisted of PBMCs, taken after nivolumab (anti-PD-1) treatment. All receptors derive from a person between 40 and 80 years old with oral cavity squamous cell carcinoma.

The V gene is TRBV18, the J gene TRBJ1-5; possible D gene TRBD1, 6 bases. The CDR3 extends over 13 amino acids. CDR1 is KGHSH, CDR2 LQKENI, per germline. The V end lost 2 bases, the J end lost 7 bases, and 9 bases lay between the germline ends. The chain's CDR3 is CASSPEGGQPQHF. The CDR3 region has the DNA TGTGCCAGCTCACCAGAGGGGGGGCAGCCCCAGCATTTT.

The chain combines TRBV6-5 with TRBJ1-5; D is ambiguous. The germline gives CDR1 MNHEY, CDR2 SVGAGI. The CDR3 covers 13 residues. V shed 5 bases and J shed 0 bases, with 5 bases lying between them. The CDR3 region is CASSEVSNQPQHF. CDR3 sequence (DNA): TGTGCCAGCAGTGAAGTTAGCAATCAGCCCCAGCATTTT.

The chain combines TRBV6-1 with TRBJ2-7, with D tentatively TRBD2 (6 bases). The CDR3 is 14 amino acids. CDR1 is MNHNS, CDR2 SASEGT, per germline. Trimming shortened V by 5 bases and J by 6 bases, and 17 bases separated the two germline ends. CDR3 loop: CASSFDTRRGEQYF. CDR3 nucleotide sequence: TGTGCCAGCAGTTTCGACACTAGGAGGGGCGAGCAGTACTTC.

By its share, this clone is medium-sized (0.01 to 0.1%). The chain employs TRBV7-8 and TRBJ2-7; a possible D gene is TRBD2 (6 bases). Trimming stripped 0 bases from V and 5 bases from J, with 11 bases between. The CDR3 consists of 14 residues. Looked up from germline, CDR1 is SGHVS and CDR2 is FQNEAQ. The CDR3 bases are TGTGCCAGCAGCTTAGCTTCGTGGGGGGACGAGCAGTACTTC. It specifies CASSLASWGDEQYF. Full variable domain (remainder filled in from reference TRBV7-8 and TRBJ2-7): GAGVSQSPRYKVAKRGQDVALRCDPISGHVSLFWYQQALGQGPEFLTYFQNEAQLDKSGLPSDRFFAERPEGSVSTLKIQRTQQEDSAVYLCASSLASWGDEQYFGPGTRLTVT.

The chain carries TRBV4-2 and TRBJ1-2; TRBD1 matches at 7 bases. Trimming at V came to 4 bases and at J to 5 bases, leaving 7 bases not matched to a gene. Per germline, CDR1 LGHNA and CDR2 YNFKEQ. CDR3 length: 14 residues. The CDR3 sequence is CASSLPGQLYGYTF. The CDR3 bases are TGTGCCAGCAGCCTTCCGGGACAGCTATATGGCTACACCTTC.